The rows below give T cell receptor beta chains drawn from one sample of a study of beta chain features in type 1 diabetes. Sequencing used immunoSEQ multiplex PCR; TCRdb keeps in-frame clones, though not all of them. There are hundreds of thousands of clones in the sample; roughly two thirds occur only once, and around 0.05% lies in the top ten. The sequencing input was naive CD4+ T cells from blood. The receptors were sampled from a man aged 25-45 years in good health. Each CDR3 is given with its conserved first and last residue. Fields, in order: clone size, J gene, D gene, V gene, CDR3 protein, CDR3 DNA. The D gene is left open where the match is weak. Part of the rows lack a size; the others show once, few, many or a class for expanded clones.

abundance: few
j_gene: TRBJ2-3
d_gene: TRBD2
v_gene: TRBV30
CDR3aa: CAWSTGSSGRFVDTQYF
CDR3nt: TGTGCCTGGAGCACCGGAAGTAGCGGGAGGTTCGTAGATACGCAGTATTTT

abundance: once
j_gene: TRBJ2-2
d_gene: -
v_gene: TRBV9
CDR3aa: CASSVLVGELFF
CDR3nt: TGTGCCAGCAGCGTCCTTGTAGGGGAGCTGTTTTTT

abundance: -
j_gene: TRBJ1-2
d_gene: -
v_gene: TRBV14
CDR3aa: CASSQDLEGLSGYTF
CDR3nt: TGTGCCAGCAGCCAAGATCTGGAGGGCTTGAGCGGCTACACCTTC

abundance: -
j_gene: TRBJ2-5
d_gene: -
v_gene: TRBV7-2
CDR3aa: CASTLGETQYF
CDR3nt: TGTGCCAGCACCCTAGGAGAGACCCAGTACTTC

abundance: -
j_gene: TRBJ2-5
d_gene: TRBD2
v_gene: TRBV10-3
CDR3aa: CAISGWAGGTSGSKETQYF
CDR3nt: TGTGCCATCAGTGGCTGGGCCGGGGGGACTAGCGGGAGTAAAGAGACCCAGTACTTC

abundance: few
j_gene: TRBJ2-2
d_gene: -
v_gene: TRBV29-1
CDR3aa: CSVRYTGELFF
CDR3nt: TGCAGCGTCCGATACACCGGGGAGCTGTTTTTT

abundance: few
j_gene: TRBJ2-7
d_gene: TRBD2
v_gene: TRBV4-3
CDR3aa: CASSQEIAGPYEQYF
CDR3nt: TGCGCCAGCAGCCAAGAAATAGCGGGACCCTACGAGCAGTACTTC

abundance: -
j_gene: TRBJ2-1
d_gene: TRBD2
v_gene: TRBV30
CDR3aa: CAWSVARSGGKNEQFF
CDR3nt: TGTGCCTGGAGTGTAGCCCGGAGCGGGGGTAAGAATGAGCAGTTCTTC

abundance: -
j_gene: TRBJ2-3
d_gene: TRBD2
v_gene: TRBV7-2
CDR3aa: CASSWTSGTDTQYF
CDR3nt: TGTGCCAGCAGCTGGACTAGTGGGACAGATACGCAGTATTTT

abundance: -
j_gene: TRBJ1-1
d_gene: -
v_gene: TRBV30
CDR3aa: CAWSVVADHTEAFF
CDR3nt: TGTGCCTGGAGTGTAGTTGCAGACCACACTGAAGCTTTCTTT

abundance: -
j_gene: TRBJ2-3
d_gene: -
v_gene: TRBV9
CDR3aa: CASSVGQSTDTQYF
CDR3nt: TGTGCCAGCAGCGTAGGACAGTCGACAGATACGCAGTATTTT

abundance: -
j_gene: TRBJ2-5
d_gene: -
v_gene: TRBV30
CDR3aa: CAWSVETRPPETQYF
CDR3nt: TGTGCCTGGAGTGTAGAGACGCGGCCCCCGGAGACCCAGTACTTC

abundance: few
j_gene: TRBJ2-1
d_gene: -
v_gene: TRBV29-1
CDR3aa: CSVETGRYYNEQFF
CDR3nt: TGCAGCGTTGAGACAGGGAGGTATTACAATGAGCAGTTCTTC

abundance: -
j_gene: TRBJ2-3
d_gene: -
v_gene: TRBV4-1
CDR3aa: CASSQESVNTQYF
CDR3nt: TGCGCCAGCAGCCAAGAGAGTGTAAATACGCAGTATTTT

abundance: -
j_gene: TRBJ1-1
d_gene: -
v_gene: TRBV30
CDR3aa: CAWSVRFEAFF
CDR3nt: TGTGCCTGGAGCGTTAGATTTGAAGCTTTCTTT

abundance: -
j_gene: TRBJ2-2
d_gene: -
v_gene: TRBV19
CDR3aa: CASSVDITGELFF
CDR3nt: TGTGCCAGTAGTGTCGATATCACCGGGGAGCTGTTTTTT

abundance: -
j_gene: TRBJ2-5
d_gene: TRBD1
v_gene: TRBV2
CDR3aa: CASRLQQGVQETQYF
CDR3nt: TGTGCCAGCAGGCTCCAGCAGGGGGTCCAAGAGACCCAGTACTTC

abundance: few
j_gene: TRBJ2-3
d_gene: -
v_gene: TRBV4-2
CDR3aa: CASSQEYRSTDTQYF
CDR3nt: TGTGCCAGCAGCCAAGAGTACAGAAGCACAGATACGCAGTATTTT

abundance: -
j_gene: TRBJ2-7
d_gene: TRBD1
v_gene: TRBV29-1
CDR3aa: CSVGQSSYEQYF
CDR3nt: TGCAGCGTGGGACAGTCATCCTACGAGCAGTACTTC